The 6 T cell receptor beta chains in this list originate from one sample, sequenced in a study of T cells in Graves' hyperthyroidism and ophthalmopathy. Amplification yielded TCR beta CDR3 regions, with RNA transcripts as the source. A set of HTBI primers served as the primers for a first-round RT-PCR of the TCR CDR3. TCRdb re-analysed the multiplex PCR reads in MiXCR, keeping a single row per CDR3 protein. Here the sample spans under 400,000 distinct CDR3 sequences, over 15% being singletons. Sequenced input: blood. The receptors were gathered from a man in his thirties or forties with Graves' hyperthyroidism.

This clonotype was seen ten or more times. V usage is TRBV28 and J usage is TRBJ2-7; D is possibly TRBD1 or TRBD2 (7 bases each). This CDR3 region has 15 residues. CDR1 MDHEN and CDR2 SYDVKM come from the germline V gene. V lost 3 bases and J 3 bases, leaving 15 bases between the germline ends. DNA of the CDR3: TGTGCCAGCAGTTTGTCCACAGGGGAGGGCTACGAGCAGTACTTC. This encodes CASSLSTGEGYEQYF.

CDR3 protein: CASSALREGTF. The CDR3 DNA reads TGTGCCAGCAGTGCCCTTCGGGAGGGAACCTTC. The rearrangement links TRBV6-1 to TRBJ1-2; D ambiguous. Germline V gene sequence: CDR1 MNHNS, CDR2 SASEGT. Trimming shortened V by 4 bases and J by 14 bases, and 14 bases separated the two germline ends. CDR3 length equals 11 residues.

This chain connects TRBV9 to TRBJ2-1; no definite D call. V shed 1 base and J shed 8 bases, with 7 bases lying between them. This CDR3 is 12 amino acids long. CDR1 SGDLS and CDR2 YYNGEE come from the germline V gene. CDR3 bases: TGTGCCAGCAGCGTACCTAGGGATGAGCAGTTCTTC. Its translation: CASSVPRDEQFF. The variable domain in full, with the rest retrieved from reference TRBV9 and TRBJ2-1, is DSGVTQTPKHLITATGQRVTLRCSPRSGDLSVYWYQQSLDQGLQFLIQYYNGEERAKGNILERFSAQQFPDLHSELNLSSLELGDSALYFCASSVPRDEQFFGPGTRLTVL.

As for this clonotype: This may be a read error, as it is one base from a much larger clone. V and J are TRBV12-3 or TRBV12-4 and TRBJ1-5; no firm D call. The CDR3 runs 14 residues. Trimming shortened V by 3 bases and J by 6 bases, and 12 bases separated the two germline ends. The CDR3 region has the DNA TGTGCCAGCAGTTTCGGCAGGATGGGTCAGCCCCAGCATTTT. It specifies CASSFGRMGQPQHF.

This clonotype showed up many times. The chain has TRBV2 and TRBJ1-2; 9 bases line up with TRBD1. In germline, CDR1 is SNHLY, CDR2 FYNNEI. Trimming took 8 bases from V and 4 from J; bases not matched to a gene: 8. CDR3 length equals 14 residues. The DNA for the CDR3 is TGTGCCAGCGGAGATAACAGGGGGCCCTATGGCTACACCTTC. Translated: CASGDNRGPYGYTF.

This clonotype was seen ten or more times. This chain links TRBV6-1 with TRBJ2-7; 7 positions agree with TRBD2. The germline V gene encodes CDR1 MNHNS and CDR2 SASEGT. Unmatched junction bases numbered 8, after V lost 9 bases and J lost 3 bases. The CDR3 consists of 13 residues. The CDR3 DNA reads as TGTGCCAGTCGCGGGAGTCCCCGCTACGAGCAGTACTTC. This translates into CASRGSPRYEQYF.